The present T cell receptor beta chain was sequenced within a study of post-analysis software for immune sequencing data. Study results and caveats: Among five TRBV segments more frequent in patients than controls were TRBV5-6, TRBV5-1 and TRBV20-1.

Between the trimmed V and J ends, which lost 0 bases and 7 bases, there was a span of 15 bases. The germline V gene encodes CDR1 SQVTM and CDR2 ANQGSEA. CDR3 length: 14 residues. TCR beta cDNA libraries included unique molecular identifiers. TCRdb re-derived calls from the PCR reads in MiXCR, one entry per CDR3 protein. In the table there are roughly 800,000 distinct CDR3 sequences, around 53% of which are singletons. About this clonotype itself: What it recognizes is unknown.

The chain joins TRBV29-1 to TRBJ1-2; D is ambiguous. This sequence originates from a girl between 10 and 17 years old with multiple sclerosis. Specimen: blood. In DNA, the CDR3 is TGCAGCGTTGAAGAGCTGCAAGGGAGTGGTGGCTACACCTTC. Translating it yields CSVEELQGSGGYTF.